The 18 T cell receptor beta chains below all came from one sample that was sequenced in a study of T cells in localized non-small cell lung cancer. The data were produced by immunoSEQ multiplex PCR, yet TCRdb's version contains in-frame clones alone and is incomplete. The sample holds around 30,000 clones, around 77% seen once. Specimen: peripheral blood, collected before any cancer treatment. Receptor source: a male donor older than 55 with stage III squamous cell lung carcinoma.

The J gene is TRBJ2-7, the V gene TRBV6-5; 7 bases are shared with TRBD1. Germline V gene lookup returns CDR1 MNHEY and CDR2 SVGAGI. Losses at the gene ends were 7 bases for V and 1 base for J; bases not matched to a gene: 10. CDR3 size: 15 residues. The CDR3 region is CASKVEQGNSYEQYF. The CDR3 DNA follows: TGTGCCAGCAAAGTGGAACAGGGGAATTCCTACGAGCAGTACTTC.

This chain uses TRBV5-1 with TRBJ2-5, with D maybe TRBD2 (5 bases). The CDR3 runs to 17 residues. Deletions cut 4 bases from V and 1 base from J, with 20 bases between. Germline-derived CDR1 and CDR2 are SGHRS and YFSETQ. The CDR3 loop reads CASSNSIGLASQETQYF. CDR3 coding DNA: TGCGCCAGCAGCAACTCAATTGGACTCGCAAGCCAAGAGACCCAGTACTTC.

The J gene is TRBJ2-5, the V gene TRBV28; 10 bases are shared with TRBD2. The CDR3 is 15 amino acids. Per the germline V gene, CDR1 is MDHEN and CDR2 is SYDVKM. V was clipped by 5 bases and J by 2 bases; unmatched bases: 5. CDR3 DNA: TGTGCCAGCAGTCTAGCGGGAGCCCTTCAAGAGACCCAGTACTTC. It codes for CASSLAGALQETQYF.

The chain recombines TRBV18 with TRBJ2-7; D is possibly TRBD2 (7 bases). This CDR3 comprises 15 residues. The V and J ends lost 0 bases and 4 bases respectively, with 13 bases between them. Germline V gives CDR1 KGHSH, CDR2 LQKENI. Here the CDR3 reads CASSPPGRGAYEQYF. Here the CDR3 DNA reads TGTGCCAGCTCACCACCGGGGAGGGGGGCGTACGAGCAGTACTTC.

About this clone itself: Its ends do not fully match the called genes, so a read error is possible. The chain has TRBV7-7 and TRBJ2-2; the D gene is possibly TRBD1 (5 bases). This CDR3 has 14 residues. CDR1 and CDR2 (germline): SSHAT, FNYEAQ (reference sequence). The CDR3 DNA is TGTGCTAGCAGCTTAGAACCAGGGCTCGGGGAGCTGTTTTTT. Encoded protein: CASSLEPGLGELFF.

This chain uses TRBV28 with TRBJ1-2, with 9 bases matching TRBD1. V trimming: 8 bases; J trimming: 4 bases; junction bases outside the gene matches: 11. CDR3 length: 15 amino acids. CDR1 is MDHEN and CDR2 is SYDVKM in the germline V gene. This chain's CDR3 is CASRPGDREVYGYTF. For the CDR3, the DNA is TGTGCCAGCCGACCTGGGGACAGGGAGGTCTATGGCTACACCTTC.

The chain uses TRBV7-2 and TRBJ2-7, with 10 nucleotides matching TRBD2. In germline, CDR1 is SGHTA, CDR2 FQGNSA. The CDR3 is 16 residues long. V lost 3 bases to trimming and J lost 3 bases; unmatched junction nucleotides: 8. The CDR3 region is CASSLDSGGTFYEQYF. For the CDR3, the DNA is TGTGCCAGCAGCTTGGATAGCGGGGGGACCTTCTACGAGCAGTACTTC.

J is TRBJ2-1 and V is TRBV6-1, with unresolved D. This CDR3 is built from 13 residues. Trimming pared 4 bases from V and 10 bases from J, leaving 14 bases between. CDR1 and CDR2 (germline): MNHNS, SASEGT. The CDR3 nucleotides read TGTGCCAGCAGTGCCACGTCAGGAGTGGAGCAGTTCTTC. Protein: CASSATSGVEQFF.

The chain combines TRBV7-3 with TRBJ2-3; D ambiguous. This CDR3 contains 12 residues. V lost 7 bases, J lost 6 bases, and 11 bases lay in between. CDR1 is SGHTA and CDR2 is FQGTGA in the germline V gene. DNA of the CDR3: TGTGCCAGCACCATCTCGGGTGATACGCAGTATTTT. Translation gives CASTISGDTQYF.

This chain uses TRBV19 with TRBJ2-3; D is perhaps TRBD2 (8 bases). The CDR3 runs 17 residues. The germline V and J ends were trimmed by 6 bases and 1 base, with 20 bases remaining between them. In germline, CDR1 is LNHDA, CDR2 SQIVND (reference sequence). The CDR3 spells CASRLAGHQGGTDTQYF. The CDR3, as DNA: TGTGCCAGTAGGCTAGCGGGTCACCAGGGGGGCACAGATACGCAGTATTTT. Using reference TRBV19 and TRBJ2-3 for the parts outside the CDR3, the full variable domain is DGGITQSPKYLFRKEGQNVTLSCEQNLNHDAMYWYRQDPGQGLRLIYYSQIVNDFQKGDIAEGYSVSREKKESFPLTVTSAQKNPTAFYLCASRLAGHQGGTDTQYFGPGTRLTVL.

This clone appeared a single time. The chain employs TRBV11-2 and TRBJ2-5; D may correspond to TRBD1 or TRBD2 (6 bases each). This CDR3 comprises 14 residues. V shed 6 bases and J shed 5 bases, with 16 bases lying between them. Germline loops: CDR1 SGHAT, CDR2 FQNNGV. The CDR3, as DNA: TGTGCCAGCAGGTGGGGGGCGTTCGGGGAGACCCAGTACTTC. Residues: CASRWGAFGETQYF.

The gene calls are TRBV21-1 and TRBJ1-5; TRBD1, as called in the table, went unchecked against the DNA. TRBV21-1 constitutes a pseudogene. The length of the CDR3 is 16 residues. CDR3: CASSPPDTNSNQPQHF. In DNA, the CDR3 is TGTGCCAGCAGCCCCCCGGACACGAATAGCAATCAGCCCCAGCATTTT.

The V call is TRBV7-6, the J call TRBJ2-6; TRBD2 is a possible D gene (5 bases). This CDR3 comprises 16 residues. Trimming left V 5 bases short and J 7 bases short, with 18 bases between. Germline lookup yields CDR1 SGHVS and CDR2 FNYEAQ. CDR3 bases: TGTGCCAGCAGCCCCACGCCGGGGTCCGGCGCCAACGTCCTGACTTTC. Protein sequence: CASSPTPGSGANVLTF.

This clone was detected once. CDR3 DNA: TGTGCCAGCAGCTCTCTAGCGGGGGGTCAAGAGACCCAGTACTTC. Translated: CASSSLAGGQETQYF. The chain couples TRBV14 to TRBJ2-5; 11 bases agree with TRBD2. Germline V gene data show CDR1 as SGHDN and CDR2 as FVKESK. CDR3 length: 15 amino acids. The ends lost 5 bases at V and 2 bases at J; junction bases unmatched: 4.

To note about this clone: Sequence at one end of the junction differs from germline and may be a read error. J is TRBJ2-5 and V is TRBV20-1, with a possible D match to TRBD2 (5 bases). CDR3 length: 11 residues. CDR1 DFQATT and CDR2 SNEGSKA come from the germline V gene (reference sequence). As DNA, the CDR3 is TGCAGTGCCAGAGTTCGGGGGACCCAGTACTTC. This gives the protein CSARVRGTQYF.

The V call is TRBV10-3, the J call TRBJ2-7; D uncertain. The ends were cut back, 11 bases at V and 3 bases at J, with 17 bases in the middle. Germline V gene sequence: CDR1 ENHRY, CDR2 SYGVKD. The CDR3 length is 13 residues. The CDR3 sequence is CAVSADGLYEQYF. CDR3 sequence (DNA): TGTGCCGTATCCGCAGACGGGCTCTACGAGCAGTACTTC.

The chain links TRBV28 to TRBJ1-4; no firm D call. Germline-derived CDR1 and CDR2 are MDHEN and SYDVKM. With 8 bases removed from V and 6 bases from J, the gap between germline ends came to 4 bases. CDR3 length equals 10 residues. The CDR3 sequence: CASADEKLFF. The CDR3 DNA follows: TGTGCCAGCGCTGATGAAAAACTGTTTTTT. The full variable domain, with the rest looked up from reference TRBV28 and TRBJ1-4, is DVKVTQSSRYLVKRTGEKVFLECVQDMDHENMFWYRQDPGLGLRLIYFSYDVKMKEKGDIPEGYSVSREKKERFSLILESASTNQTSMYLCASADEKLFFGSGTQLSVL.

J is TRBJ1-1 and V is TRBV28, with D perhaps TRBD1 (5 bases). V was cut by 5 bases and J by 0 bases, with 13 bases left in between. This CDR3 is 15 amino acids long. The germline V gene encodes CDR1 MDHEN and CDR2 SYDVKM. The CDR3 sequence is CASSGYRRVNTEAFF. Here the CDR3 DNA reads TGTGCCAGCAGTGGGTACAGGAGAGTGAACACTGAAGCTTTCTTT.